Sequencing of this T cell receptor (beta chain) was carried out in a study of response to subunit inactivated influenza vaccine. Study outcomes and limitations: Few additional T cells are recruited per seasonal influenza vaccination, authors suggested.

TCRdb used MiXCR to reprocess the RT-PCR reads, holding one entry per CDR3 protein. The table records roughly 760,000 distinct CDR3 sequences, 20% to 25% of them present only once. The CDR3 consists of 12 residues. Trimming left V 7 bases short and J 2 bases short, with 9 bases between. Germline assignment: CDR1 ENHRY and CDR2 SYGVKD. With regard to this clonotype: What it recognizes is unknown.

The chain has TRBV10-3 and TRBJ2-7; D gene ambiguous. The sequence came from a man in his fifties or sixties who received an inactivated influenza vaccine. Sample: PBMCs from blood, taken roughly 5 days after vaccination. This CDR3 is CAITSPPYEQYF. CDR3 DNA sequence: TGTGCCATCACAAGTCCCCCCTACGAGCAGTACTTC.